These 2 T cell receptor beta chains were sequenced from one sample in a study of T cells in Graves' hyperthyroidism and ophthalmopathy. RNA transcripts were the template for amplifying TCR beta CDR3 regions. First-round RT-PCR targeting the TCR CDR3 was performed with the HTBI primer set. Each CDR3 protein is one row after TCRdb ran MiXCR on the multiplex PCR reads. The table records a few hundred thousand distinct CDR3 sequences, 12% to 15% of them present only once. Sequences were obtained from blood. The source is a woman between 40 and 55 years old with Graves' hyperthyroidism.

Many counts were recorded for this clonotype. CDR3: CSARAGETGETQYF. The CDR3 DNA reads as TGCAGTGCTAGGGCAGGGGAGACGGGTGAGACCCAGTACTTC. The chain combines TRBV20-1 with TRBJ2-5; D may be TRBD1 (6 bases). From germline, CDR1 is DFQATT and CDR2 SNEGSKA (reference sequence). CDR3 size: 14 residues. Trimming removed 3 bases at V and 5 bases at J, with 16 bases between.

In regard to this clonotype: Just one base apart from a much larger clone, this may be a read error. This chain links TRBV6-9 with TRBJ2-7; D possibly uses TRBD1 or TRBD2 (6 bases each). Germline V gene lookup returns CDR1 MNHGY and CDR2 SVAAGI. The CDR3 is 13 residues long. V shed 3 bases and J shed 4 bases, with 10 bases lying between them. CDR3 nucleotides: TGTGCCAGCAGTTACCAGGGGAGGTACGAGCAGTACTTC. Its translation is CASSYQGRYEQYF.